This T cell receptor beta chain originates from a study of neurological immune-mediated disorders. General study results and limits: The multiple sclerosis repertoire cluster lacked an association with any feature, whether clinical or MRI.

This clonotype was counted ten times or more. No antigen is known for it. The CDR3 length is 15 residues. V was clipped by 5 bases and J by 7 bases; unmatched bases: 8. Germline-derived CDR1 and CDR2 are MGHRA and YSYEKL. In each sequencing run, over 160 million TCR-beta sequences were generated from 15-18 subjects. TCRdb re-called the 5' RACE reads through MiXCR, storing one row per CDR3 protein. Of tens of thousands of distinct CDR3 sequences detected, 3% to 4.5% appear once; the ten largest clones hold under 3.5%. This sequence joins TRBV4-1 and TRBJ1-6, with 7 nucleotides matching TRBD1. The receptor's source is a woman aged 45-59 years with multiple sclerosis. Sequencing was done on a sample of PBMCs. For the CDR3, the DNA is TGCGCCAGCAGCAGGACGCAGGGGGTAAATTCACCCCTCCACTTT. Its protein is CASSRTQGVNSPLHF.